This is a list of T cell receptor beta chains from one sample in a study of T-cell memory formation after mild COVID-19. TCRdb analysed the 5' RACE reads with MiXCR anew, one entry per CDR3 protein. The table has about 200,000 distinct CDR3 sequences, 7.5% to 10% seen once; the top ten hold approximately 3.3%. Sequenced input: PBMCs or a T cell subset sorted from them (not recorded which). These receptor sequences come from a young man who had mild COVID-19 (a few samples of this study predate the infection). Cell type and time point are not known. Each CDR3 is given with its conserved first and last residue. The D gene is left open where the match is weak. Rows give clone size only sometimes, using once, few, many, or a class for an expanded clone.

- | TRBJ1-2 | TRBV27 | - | CASSLAGQVGANYGYTF | TGTGCCAGCAGTTTGGCAGGTCAGGTTGGAGCTAACTATGGCTACACCTTC
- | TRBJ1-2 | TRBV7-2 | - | CASSLPGGGLRGYTF | TGTGCCAGCAGCCTTCCTGGGGGAGGGTTGCGGGGCTACACCTTC
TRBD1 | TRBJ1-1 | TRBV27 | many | CASSQGQGRRDFF | TGTGCCAGCAGCCAAGGACAGGGGCGGCGAGATTTCTTT
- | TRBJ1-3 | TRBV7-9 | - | CASTSTGNTIYF | TGTGCCAGCACCTCCACTGGAAACACCATATATTTT
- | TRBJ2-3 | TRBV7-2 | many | CASSWLRDTQYF | TGTGCCAGCAGCTGGCTTAGGGATACGCAGTATTTT
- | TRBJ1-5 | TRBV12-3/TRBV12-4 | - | CASSGQSNQPQHF | TGTGCCAGCAGTGGACAGAGCAATCAGCCCCAGCATTTT
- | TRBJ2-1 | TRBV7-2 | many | CASREGLYNEQFF | TGTGCCAGCAGGGAAGGGCTCTACAATGAGCAGTTCTTC
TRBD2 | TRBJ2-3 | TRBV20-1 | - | CSAGLAGADTQYF | TGCAGTGCGGGACTAGCGGGGGCAGATACGCAGTATTTT
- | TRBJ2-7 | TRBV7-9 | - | CASSSRGPQWGEQYF | TGTGCCAGCAGCTCCCGTGGACCCCAGTGGGGAGAGCAGTACTTC
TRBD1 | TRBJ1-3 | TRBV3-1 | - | CAISQGDLKISGNTIYF | TGTGCCATCAGCCAGGGGGATCTCAAAATCTCTGGAAACACCATATATTTT
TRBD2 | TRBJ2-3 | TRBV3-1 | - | CASSQNSGGTTDTQYF | TGTGCCAGCAGCCAAAACAGCGGGGGGACCACAGATACGCAGTATTTT
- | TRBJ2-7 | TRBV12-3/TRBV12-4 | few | CASSSGTYEQYF | TGTGCCAGCAGTTCCGGGACTTACGAGCAGTACTTC
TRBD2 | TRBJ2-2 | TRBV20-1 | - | CSARSGLAATGELFF | TGCAGTGCTAGATCGGGACTAGCAGCCACCGGGGAGCTGTTTTTT
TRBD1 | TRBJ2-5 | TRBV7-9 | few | CASELGQGKETQYF | TGTGCCAGTGAGTTGGGACAGGGCAAAGAGACCCAGTACTTC
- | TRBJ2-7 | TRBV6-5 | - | CASSSGPSSYEQYF | TGTGCCAGCAGTTCAGGGCCGAGCTCCTACGAGCAGTACTTC
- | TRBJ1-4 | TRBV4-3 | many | CASSQDQVFGYEKLFF | TGCGCCAGCAGCCAAGATCAAGTGTTCGGGTATGAAAAACTGTTTTTT
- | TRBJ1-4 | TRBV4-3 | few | CASSRGTASEKLFF | TGCGCCAGCAGCCGGGGGACTGCTAGCGAAAAACTGTTTTTT
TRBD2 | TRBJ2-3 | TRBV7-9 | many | CASLSVTSGVTDTQYF | TGTGCCTCCCTCTCAGTGACTAGCGGGGTAACAGATACGCAGTATTTT
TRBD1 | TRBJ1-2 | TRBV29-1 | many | CSVGTGTGYTF | TGCAGCGTCGGGACAGGGACTGGCTACACCTTC
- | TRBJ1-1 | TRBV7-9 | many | CASSLLSGVSTEAFF | TGTGCCAGCAGCTTACTTTCAGGGGTCTCCACTGAAGCTTTCTTT
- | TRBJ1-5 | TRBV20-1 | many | CSATWGALSNQPQHF | TGCAGTGCTACCTGGGGGGCCCTTAGCAATCAGCCCCAGCATTTT
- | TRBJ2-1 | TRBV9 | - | CASSVASAVYNEQFF | TGTGCCAGCAGCGTAGCTTCAGCTGTTTACAATGAGCAGTTCTTC
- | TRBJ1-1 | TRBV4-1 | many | CASSQAARATEAFF | TGCGCCAGCAGCCAAGCGGCCAGAGCCACTGAAGCTTTCTTT
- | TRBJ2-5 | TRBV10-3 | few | CAIRGDTPQETQYF | TGTGCCATCAGGGGGGACACCCCCCAAGAGACCCAGTACTTC
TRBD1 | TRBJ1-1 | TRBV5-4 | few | CASSHPGQGGVNTEAFF | TGTGCCAGCAGCCATCCGGGACAGGGAGGAGTGAACACTGAAGCTTTCTTT
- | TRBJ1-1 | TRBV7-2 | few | CASKSGWNTEAFF | TGTGCCAGCAAATCGGGGTGGAACACTGAAGCTTTCTTT
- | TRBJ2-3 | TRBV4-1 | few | CASTSPGFRDAQYF | TGCGCCAGCACCTCCCCGGGCTTTAGAGATGCGCAGTATTTT
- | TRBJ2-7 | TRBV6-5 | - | CASSYKGEQYF | TGTGCCAGCAGTTACAAGGGCGAGCAGTACTTC
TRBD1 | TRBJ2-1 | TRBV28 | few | CASSLTGVVFEQFF | TGTGCCAGCAGTTTGACAGGGGTGGTGTTCGAGCAGTTCTTC
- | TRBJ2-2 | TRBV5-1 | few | CASCEGGTGELFF | TGCGCCAGCTGTGAGGGGGGCACCGGGGAGCTGTTTTTT
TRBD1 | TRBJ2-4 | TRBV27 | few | CASSPTTQGGKNIQYF | TGTGCCAGCAGTCCGACGACACAGGGGGGCAAAAACATTCAGTACTTC
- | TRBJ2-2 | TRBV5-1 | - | CASSQLHLTGELFF | TGCGCCAGCAGCCAGTTACATCTGACCGGGGAGCTGTTTTTT
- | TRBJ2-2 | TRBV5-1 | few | CASSLTLRGAGELFF | TGCGCCAGCAGCTTGACCCTTCGGGGCGCCGGGGAGCTGTTTTTT
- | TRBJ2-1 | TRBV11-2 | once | CASSLGELGYNEQFF | TGTGCCAGCAGCTTAGGGGAGCTGGGATACAATGAGCAGTTCTTC
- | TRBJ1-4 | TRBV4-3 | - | CASSQDVGTLDSEKLFF | TGCGCCAGCAGCCAAGATGTAGGGACATTGGACTCTGAAAAACTGTTTTTT